These 16 T cell receptor beta chains originate from one sample sequenced in a study of beta chain features in type 1 diabetes. Every bit of the isolated RNA underwent reverse transcription, so sequencing read expressed TCRB transcripts. Only in-frame clones appear in the TCRdb table, and some are missing; sequencing was by immunoSEQ multiplex PCR. The data show 450,000 to 600,000 clones, around 28% seen once. The sequenced sample consisted of naive CD4+ T cells from blood. These receptor sequences come from a man between 18 and 29 years old in good health.

The V and J genes are TRBV5-4 and TRBJ2-3; 7 bases agree with TRBD2. The trim removed 5 bases at V and 3 bases at J, leaving 3 bases unmatched. Germline lookup yields CDR1 SGHNT and CDR2 YYREEE (reference sequence). The CDR3 is 13 amino acids. As DNA, the CDR3 is TGTGCCAGCAGACTAGCGCTAACAGATACGCAGTATTTT. It encodes CASRLALTDTQYF.

The rearrangement uses TRBV6-1 and TRBJ2-1; TRBD2 agrees at 13 bases. Germline CDR1 is MNHNS and CDR2 is SASEGT. V lost 4 bases, J lost 3 bases, and 9 bases stayed unmatched. CDR3 length: 18 residues. The CDR3 here is CASSGPTSGRSIYNEQFF. Here the CDR3 DNA reads TGTGCCAGCAGTGGCCCGACTAGCGGGAGGTCGATCTACAATGAGCAGTTCTTC.

The chain couples TRBV4-1 to TRBJ2-1; 9 nucleotides line up with TRBD2. Trimming cost V 5 bases and J 4 bases; bases outside gene matches: 9. The CDR3 contains 16 residues. Germline V CDR1 and CDR2: MGHRA, YSYEKL. CDR3 bases: TGCGCCAGCAGCTCGGGAGGCGGGAGGGGTTACAATGAGCAGTTCTTC. This codes for CASSSGGGRGYNEQFF.

The chain couples TRBV20-1 to TRBJ2-3, with D unresolved. In germline, CDR1 is DFQATT, CDR2 SNEGSKA (reference sequence). Trimming pared 8 bases from V and 2 bases from J, leaving 8 bases between. This CDR3 has 11 amino acids. CDR3 amino acids: CSLRITDTQYF. As DNA, the CDR3 is TGCAGTCTTAGGATCACAGATACGCAGTATTTT.

This chain links TRBV29-1 with TRBJ2-7, with a possible D match to TRBD1 (5 bases). The CDR3 has 12 residues. CDR1 is SQVTM, CDR2 ANQGSEA, per germline. V was clipped by 5 bases and J by 7 bases, with 15 bases between them. CDR3 in amino acids: CSVRQGIGEQYF. CDR3 DNA: TGCAGCGTTCGGCAGGGAATAGGGGAGCAGTACTTC.

The chain uses TRBV15 and TRBJ2-1; D is unresolved. V was clipped by 0 bases and J by 0 bases, with 6 bases between them. CDR1 LNHNV and CDR2 YYDKDF come from the germline V gene (reference sequence). The CDR3 covers 15 residues. The DNA for the CDR3 is TGTGCCACCAGCAGAGATGTACTCTCCTACAATGAGCAGTTCTTC. Its translation is CATSRDVLSYNEQFF.

This clone was observed a handful of times. The chain carries TRBV25-1 and TRBJ2-3; D not resolved. Germline values: CDR1 MGHDK, CDR2 SYGVNS. The CDR3 is made up of 14 amino acids. Trimming left V 4 bases short and J 2 bases short, with 10 bases between. CDR3: CASSVDPFTDTQYF. The CDR3 coding sequence is TGTGCCAGCAGTGTAGACCCTTTCACAGATACGCAGTATTTT.

This clone was seen only a few times. This sequence joins TRBV29-1 and TRBJ2-6; TRBD1 might be the D (6 bases). The CDR3 extends over 19 amino acids. The V end was cut by 0 bases, the J end by 2 bases, with 20 bases between. CDR1 is SQVTM, CDR2 ANQGSEA, per germline. This CDR3 is CSVEDQDRTVLAGANVLTF. The DNA of the CDR3 is TGCAGCGTTGAAGATCAGGACAGAACCGTCCTTGCTGGGGCCAACGTCCTGACTTTC.

This clone appeared a few times. The CDR3 DNA sequence: TGCGCCAGCGGGAGGGGGCCAGATACGCAGTATTTT. Translating gives CASGRGPDTQYF. V and J are TRBV5-1 and TRBJ2-3, with D perhaps given as TRBD1 or TRBD2 (7 bases each). V dropped 7 bases and J dropped 4 bases, with 10 bases sitting between them. Germline V gives CDR1 SGHRS, CDR2 YFSETQ. There are 12 residues in the CDR3.

The J gene is TRBJ2-3, the V gene TRBV30; 10 nucleotides match TRBD1. Unmatched junction bases numbered 10, after V lost 5 bases and J lost 5 bases. The length of the CDR3 is 15 residues. In germline, CDR1 is GTSNPN, CDR2 SVGIG (reference sequence). The CDR3 sequence: CAWDRQGAVGDTQYF. In DNA form, the CDR3 reads TGTGCCTGGGATCGACAGGGGGCCGTCGGAGATACGCAGTATTTT.

The chain combines TRBV12-5 with TRBJ1-2, with no clear D. Trimming shortened V by 6 bases and J by 1 base, and 6 bases separated the two germline ends. This CDR3 contains 12 residues. Germline assignment: CDR1 LGHNT and CDR2 FRNRAP. This CDR3 reads CASGVDNYGYTF. CDR3 bases: TGTGCTAGTGGCGTTGATAACTATGGCTACACCTTC. The full variable domain, with the rest looked up from reference TRBV12-5 and TRBJ1-2, is DARVTQTPRHKVTEMGQEVTMRCQPILGHNTVFWYRQTMMQGLELLAYFRNRAPLDDSGMPKDRFSAEMPDATLATLKIQPSEPRDSAVYFCASGVDNYGYTFGSGTRLTVV.

This sequence joins TRBV9 and TRBJ2-7; D gene ambiguous. CDR3 length: 15 residues. Germline V gene sequence: CDR1 SGDLS, CDR2 YYNGEE. V was clipped by 4 bases and J by 1 base, with 15 bases between them. CDR3: CASSPSLYTSYEQYF. CDR3 bases: TGTGCCAGCAGCCCAAGTCTGTATACTTCCTACGAGCAGTACTTC. The variable domain in full, completed from reference TRBV9 and TRBJ2-7, reads DSGVTQTPKHLITATGQRVTLRCSPRSGDLSVYWYQQSLDQGLQFLIQYYNGEERAKGNILERFSAQQFPDLHSELNLSSLELGDSALYFCASSPSLYTSYEQYFGPGTRLTVT.

This clone was seen only a few times. This sequence joins TRBV4-3 and TRBJ2-7; no clear D. In germline, CDR1 is LGHNA, CDR2 YSLEER. The V end lost 0 bases, the J end lost 1 base, and 10 bases lay between the germline ends. There are 15 residues in the CDR3. The DNA for the CDR3 is TGCGCCAGCAGCCAAGATTTCGGCAGTTCCTACGAGCAGTACTTC. Protein product: CASSQDFGSSYEQYF.

This clone turned up a few times. The J gene is TRBJ2-5, the V gene TRBV7-6; 7 nucleotides match TRBD1. Trimming cost V 5 bases and J 4 bases; bases outside gene matches: 10. Germline CDR1 and CDR2: SGHVS and FNYEAQ. The CDR3 length is 15 residues. The CDR3 nucleotides are TGTGCCAGCAGCCTCAATACAGGGGTCCCAGAGACCCAGTACTTC. As protein: CASSLNTGVPETQYF.

This clone has more than one count but fewer than ten. The chain has TRBV25-1 and TRBJ2-5; the match to TRBD1 covers 9 bases. Trimming cost V 4 bases and J 5 bases; bases outside gene matches: 11. Germline V gene lookup returns CDR1 MGHDK and CDR2 SYGVNS. The CDR3 sequence is 16 residues long. The CDR3 region has the DNA TGTGCCAGCAGTGCCTCCCCAGGACAGGGGATGGAGACCCAGTACTTC. Protein sequence: CASSASPGQGMETQYF. Combining the CDR3 with reference TRBV25-1 and TRBJ2-5 gives the whole variable domain EADIYQTPRYLVIGTGKKITLECSQTMGHDKMYWYQQDPGMELHLIHYSYGVNSTEKGDLSSESTVSRIRTEHFPLTLESARPSHTSQYLCASSASPGQGMETQYFGPGTRLLVL.

Only a few counts were recorded for this clone. The chain recombines TRBV7-9 with TRBJ2-3; D is unclear. In germline, CDR1 is SEHNR, CDR2 FQNEAQ (reference sequence). There are 16 residues in the CDR3. V lost 0 bases, J lost 2 bases, and 12 bases lay in between. The CDR3: CASSLAGRGNTDTQYF. CDR3 coding DNA: TGTGCCAGCAGCTTAGCCGGGCGAGGCAACACAGATACGCAGTATTTT.